This TCR beta chain is from a study of blood T cell repertoires in COVID-19. Study overall: Samples representing acute and convalescent COVID-19 were sourced from the United States, Italy and Spain. PBMCs, B-cell-depleted T cells, or T cells provided the cDNA or gDNA that made up the material.

In the study's own analysis: Estimation of nucleated cell counts relied on the amplification of reference gene primers. Using immunoSEQ multiplex PCR, the repertoire was profiled, and TCRdb retains in-frame clones only, with some absent. That table gives V, J and clone size, and the DNA gave D and trimming. Here the sample spans 120,000 to 150,000 clones, approximately 90% being singletons. Trimming took off 8 bases at V and 4 bases at J, with 7 bases between the two ends. There are 11 residues in the CDR3. Germline V gene data show CDR1 as MNHEY and CDR2 as SMNVEV (reference sequence). The chain uses TRBV27 and TRBJ2-3; D is unresolved. The receptor was isolated from a human donor in a cohort sampled during active COVID-19. Sequences were obtained from peripheral blood. The CDR3 DNA follows: TGTGCCAGCGGCCTGGCAGATACGCAGTATTTT. Translated: CASGLADTQYF.